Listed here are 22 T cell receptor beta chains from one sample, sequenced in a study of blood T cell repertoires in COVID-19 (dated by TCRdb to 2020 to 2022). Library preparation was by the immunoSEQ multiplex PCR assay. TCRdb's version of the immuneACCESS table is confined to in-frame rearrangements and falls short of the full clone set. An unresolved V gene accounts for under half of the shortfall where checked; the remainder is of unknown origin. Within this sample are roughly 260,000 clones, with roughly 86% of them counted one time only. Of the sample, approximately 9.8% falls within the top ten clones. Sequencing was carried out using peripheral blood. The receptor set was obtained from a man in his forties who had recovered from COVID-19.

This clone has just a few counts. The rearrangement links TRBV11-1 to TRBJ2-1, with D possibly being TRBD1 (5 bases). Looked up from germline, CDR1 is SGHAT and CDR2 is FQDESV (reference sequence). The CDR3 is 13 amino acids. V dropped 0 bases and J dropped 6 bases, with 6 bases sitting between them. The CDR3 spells CASSLARVNEQFF. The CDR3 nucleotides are TGTGCCAGCAGCTTAGCCAGGGTCAATGAGCAGTTCTTC.

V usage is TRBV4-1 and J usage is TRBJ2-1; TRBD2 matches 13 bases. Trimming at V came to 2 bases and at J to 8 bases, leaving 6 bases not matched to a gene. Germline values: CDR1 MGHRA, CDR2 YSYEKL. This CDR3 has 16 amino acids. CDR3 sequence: CASSQILAGGRDEQFF. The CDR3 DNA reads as TGCGCCAGCAGCCAAATACTAGCGGGGGGGCGCGATGAGCAGTTCTTC.

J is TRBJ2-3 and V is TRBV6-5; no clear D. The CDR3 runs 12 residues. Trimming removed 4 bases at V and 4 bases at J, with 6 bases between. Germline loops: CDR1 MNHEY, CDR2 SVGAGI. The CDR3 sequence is CASSSGSDTQYF. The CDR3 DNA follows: TGTGCCAGCAGTTCCGGGTCAGATACGCAGTATTTT.

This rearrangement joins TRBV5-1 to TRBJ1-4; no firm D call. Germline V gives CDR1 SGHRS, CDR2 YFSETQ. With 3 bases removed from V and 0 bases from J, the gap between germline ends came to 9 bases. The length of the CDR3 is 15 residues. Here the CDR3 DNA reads TGCGCCAGCAGCTCCCGGACTGCAACTAATGAAAAACTGTTTTTT. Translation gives CASSSRTATNEKLFF.

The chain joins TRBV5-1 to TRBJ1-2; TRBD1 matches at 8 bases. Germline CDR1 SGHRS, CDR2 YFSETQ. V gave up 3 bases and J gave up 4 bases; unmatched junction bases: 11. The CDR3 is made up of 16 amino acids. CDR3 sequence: CASSYGQGSRFYGYTF. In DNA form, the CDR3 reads TGCGCCAGCAGCTACGGACAGGGCTCTCGGTTCTATGGCTACACCTTC.

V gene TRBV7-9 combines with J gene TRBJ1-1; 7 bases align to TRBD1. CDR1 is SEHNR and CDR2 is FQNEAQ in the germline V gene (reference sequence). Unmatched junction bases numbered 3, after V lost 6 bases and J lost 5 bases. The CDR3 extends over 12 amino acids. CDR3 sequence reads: CASRPGGTEAFF. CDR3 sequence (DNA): TGTGCCAGCAGACCAGGGGGGACTGAAGCTTTCTTT.

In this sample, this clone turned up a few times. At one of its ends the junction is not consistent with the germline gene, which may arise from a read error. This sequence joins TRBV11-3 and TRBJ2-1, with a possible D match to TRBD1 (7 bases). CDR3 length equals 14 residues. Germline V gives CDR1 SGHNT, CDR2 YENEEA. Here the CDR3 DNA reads TGTGCCAGTAGCTCAGGGGGGTCCTACAATGAGCAGTTCTTC. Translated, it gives CASSSGGSYNEQFF.

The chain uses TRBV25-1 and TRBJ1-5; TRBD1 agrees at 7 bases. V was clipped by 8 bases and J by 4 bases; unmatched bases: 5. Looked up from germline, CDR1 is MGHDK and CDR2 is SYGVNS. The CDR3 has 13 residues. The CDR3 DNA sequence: TGTGCCAGCGGGACAGTTTCTAATCAGCCCCAGCATTTT. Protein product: CASGTVSNQPQHF.

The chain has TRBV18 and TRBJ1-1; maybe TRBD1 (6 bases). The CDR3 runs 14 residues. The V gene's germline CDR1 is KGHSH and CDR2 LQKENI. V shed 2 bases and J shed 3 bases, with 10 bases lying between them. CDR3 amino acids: CASSPGQLHTEAFF. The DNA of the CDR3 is TGTGCCAGCTCACCAGGACAGCTACACACTGAAGCTTTCTTT. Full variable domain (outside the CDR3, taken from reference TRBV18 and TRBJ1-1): NAGVMQNPRHLVRRRGQEARLRCSPMKGHSHVYWYRQLPEEGLKFMVYLQKENIIDESGMPKERFSAEFPKEGPSILRIQQVVRGDSAAYFCASSPGQLHTEAFFGQGTRLTVV.

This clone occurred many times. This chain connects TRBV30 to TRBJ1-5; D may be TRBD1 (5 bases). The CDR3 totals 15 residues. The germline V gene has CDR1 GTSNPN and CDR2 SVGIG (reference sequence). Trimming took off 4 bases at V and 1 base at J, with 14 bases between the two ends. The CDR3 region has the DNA TGTGCCTGGACCCCCGGGGGGAGAAGCAATCAGCCCCAGCATTTT. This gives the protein CAWTPGGRSNQPQHF.

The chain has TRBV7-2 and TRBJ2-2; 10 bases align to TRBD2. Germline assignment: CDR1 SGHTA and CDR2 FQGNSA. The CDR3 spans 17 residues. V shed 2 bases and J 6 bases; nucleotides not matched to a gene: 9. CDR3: CASSLSPAGGQAGELFF. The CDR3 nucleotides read TGTGCCAGCAGCTTATCCCCAGCGGGGGGGCAGGCCGGGGAGCTGTTTTTT.

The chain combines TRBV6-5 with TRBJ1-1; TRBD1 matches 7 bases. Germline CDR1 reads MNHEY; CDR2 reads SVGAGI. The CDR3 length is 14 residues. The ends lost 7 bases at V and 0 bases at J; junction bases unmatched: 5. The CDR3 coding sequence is TGTGCCAGCAATAAAGACAGGGTGAACACTGAAGCTTTCTTT. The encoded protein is CASNKDRVNTEAFF.

CDR3 sequence: CASSKPRTSGTDTQYF. The CDR3 bases are TGTGCCAGCAGCAAACCACGGACTAGCGGCACAGATACGCAGTATTTT. This chain links TRBV7-8 with TRBJ2-3; 9 positions agree with TRBD2. Looked up from germline, CDR1 is SGHVS and CDR2 is FQNEAQ. V dropped 5 bases and J dropped 1; count of bases not matched to a gene: 7. The CDR3 spans 16 residues.

In DNA form, the CDR3 reads TGCGCCAGCAGCTTGGGCGGGGGACCCTACGAGCAGTACTTC. This translates into CASSLGGGPYEQYF. The chain carries TRBV5-1 and TRBJ2-7; 7 nucleotides match TRBD2. V shed 0 bases and J 2 bases; nucleotides not matched to a gene: 2. Germline V CDR1 and CDR2: SGHRS, YFSETQ. The CDR3 spans 14 residues.

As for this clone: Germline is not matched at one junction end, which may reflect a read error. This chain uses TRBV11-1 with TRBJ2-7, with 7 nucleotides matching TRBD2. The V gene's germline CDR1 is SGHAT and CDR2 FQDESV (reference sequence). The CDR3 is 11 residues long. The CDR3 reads CASSREEGPNF. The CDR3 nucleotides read TGTGCCAGCAGCCGGGAGGAGGGGCCTAACTTC.

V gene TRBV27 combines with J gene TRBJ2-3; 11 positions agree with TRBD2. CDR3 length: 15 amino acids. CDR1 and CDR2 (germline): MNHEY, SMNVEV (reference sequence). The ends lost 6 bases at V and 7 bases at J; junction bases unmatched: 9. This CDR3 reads CASSKGLAVSYTQYF. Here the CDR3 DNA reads TGTGCCAGCAGCAAGGGACTAGCGGTATCATATACGCAGTATTTT.

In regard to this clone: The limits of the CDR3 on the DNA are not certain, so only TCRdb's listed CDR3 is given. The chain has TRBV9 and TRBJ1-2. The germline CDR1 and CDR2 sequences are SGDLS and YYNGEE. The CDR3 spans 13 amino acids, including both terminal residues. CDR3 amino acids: CASSSGVNYGYTF.

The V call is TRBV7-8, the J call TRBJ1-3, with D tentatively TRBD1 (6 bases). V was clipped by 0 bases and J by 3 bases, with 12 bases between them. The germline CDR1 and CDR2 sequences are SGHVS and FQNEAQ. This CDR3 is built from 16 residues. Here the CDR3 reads CASSLATWTVGNTIYF. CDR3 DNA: TGTGCCAGCAGCTTAGCGACGTGGACAGTTGGAAACACCATATATTTT.

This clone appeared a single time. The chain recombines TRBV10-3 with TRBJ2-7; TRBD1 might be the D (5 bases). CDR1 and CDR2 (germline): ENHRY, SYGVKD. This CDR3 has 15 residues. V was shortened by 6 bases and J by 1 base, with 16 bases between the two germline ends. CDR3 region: CAIRISGHPSYEQYF. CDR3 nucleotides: TGTGCCATCAGAATCTCTGGACACCCATCCTACGAGCAGTACTTC.

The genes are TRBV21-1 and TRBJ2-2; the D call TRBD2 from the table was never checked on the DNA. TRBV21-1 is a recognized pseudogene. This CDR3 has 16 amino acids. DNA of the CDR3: TGTGCCAGCAGCAAAGCGGAGGGCTTGAACACCGGGGAGCTGTTTTTT. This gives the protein CASSKAEGLNTGELFF.

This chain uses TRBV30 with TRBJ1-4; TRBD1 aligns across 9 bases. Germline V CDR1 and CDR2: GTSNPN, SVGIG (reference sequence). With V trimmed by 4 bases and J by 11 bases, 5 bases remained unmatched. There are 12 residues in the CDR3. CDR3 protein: CAWKSGTGKLFF. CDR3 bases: TGTGCCTGGAAGTCCGGGACAGGGAAACTGTTTTTT.

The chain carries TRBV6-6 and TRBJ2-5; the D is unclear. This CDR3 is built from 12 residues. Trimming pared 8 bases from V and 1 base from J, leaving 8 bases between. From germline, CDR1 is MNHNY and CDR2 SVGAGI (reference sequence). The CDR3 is CASSESQETQYF. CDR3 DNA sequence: TGTGCCAGCTCTGAGTCCCAAGAGACCCAGTACTTC.